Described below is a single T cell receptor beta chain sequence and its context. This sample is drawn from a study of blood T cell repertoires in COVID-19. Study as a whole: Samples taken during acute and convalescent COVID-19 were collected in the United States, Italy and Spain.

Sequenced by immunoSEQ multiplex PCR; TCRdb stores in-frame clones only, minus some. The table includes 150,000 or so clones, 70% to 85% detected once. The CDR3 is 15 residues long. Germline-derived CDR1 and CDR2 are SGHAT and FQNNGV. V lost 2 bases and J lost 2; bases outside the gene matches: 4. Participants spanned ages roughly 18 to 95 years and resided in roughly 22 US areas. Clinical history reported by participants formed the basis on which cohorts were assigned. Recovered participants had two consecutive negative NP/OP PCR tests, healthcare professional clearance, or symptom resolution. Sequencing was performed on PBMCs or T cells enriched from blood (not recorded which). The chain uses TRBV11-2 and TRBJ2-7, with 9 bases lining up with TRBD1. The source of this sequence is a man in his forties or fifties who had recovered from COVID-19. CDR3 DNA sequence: TGTGCCAGCAGCTTAAGCCGACAGGGGGCCTACGAGCAGTACTTC. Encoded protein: CASSLSRQGAYEQYF. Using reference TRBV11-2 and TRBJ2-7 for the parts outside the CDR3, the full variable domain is EAGVAQSPRYKIIEKRQSVAFWCNPISGHATLYWYQQILGQGPKLLIQFQNNGVVDDSQLPKDRFSAERLKGVDSTLKIQPAKLEDSAVYLCASSLSRQGAYEQYFGPGTRLTVT.